This TCR beta chain was recovered during a study of blood T cell repertoires in COVID-19. V was clipped by 7 bases and J by 8 bases, with 9 bases between them. Germline assignment: CDR1 SGDLS and CDR2 YYNGEE. The CDR3 is 11 amino acids. It was during active infection that Seattle patients were enrolled and then longitudinally followed. Data came from immunoSEQ multiplex PCR; TCRdb stores just in-frame clones and leaves some out. The sample yields approximately 110,000 clones, about 90% seen once. The sample comprised peripheral blood. The source of this sequence is a man aged 45-65 years with COVID-19, enrolled during active disease. The rearrangement uses TRBV9 and TRBJ2-2; a weak D match, TRBD1 (6 bases). CDR3 sequence: CASETGGELFF. The CDR3, as DNA: TGTGCCAGCGAAACAGGGGGGGAGCTGTTTTTT.